A single sample gave rise to the 26 T cell receptor beta chains below, sequenced in a study of T-cell reconstitution after alpha-beta-depleted transplantation in children (dated by TCRdb to about 2016). Per the publication, the treatment or condition label means: allogeneic hematopoietic cell transplantation with graft depleted of TCRalphabeta T cells and CD19 B cells. The protocol used for the library was PCR. The sequencer listed for this sample is Illumina HiSeq 2500. TCR library preparation used molecular barcoding, with unique molecular identifiers applied to normalize quantification of the TCRbeta repertoire. The public sequencing data were trimmed at Q25 with fastp and processed into clonotypes with MiXCR by TCRdb, which kept only in-frame beta chains. Duplicate CDR3 protein sequences are folded into a single record with the most common DNA and genes. Within this sample are some 840,000 distinct CDR3 sequences, with 15% to 20% of them counted one time only. Under 6% of the sample comes from the top ten.

Sequences were derived from PBMCs, mostly from graft donor cells, sampled 360 days after TCRalphabeta/CD19-depleted stem cell transplant. The receptors stem from a male patient younger than 18 who had a stem cell transplant for acute lymphoblastic leukemia, so the T cells may come from the graft donor.

This clonotype has only a few counts. The chain carries TRBV2 and TRBJ2-1; D is perhaps TRBD1 (6 bases). CDR3 size: 16 residues. V lost 6 bases, J lost 5 bases, and 20 bases lay in between. CDR1 and CDR2 from the germline V gene are SNHLY and FYNNEI. CDR3 sequence (DNA): TGTGCCAGCAGGAGGCCCCCGGGACAAGCGAACAATGAGCAGTTCTTC. Translating it yields CASRRPPGQANNEQFF.

There are a few counts of this clonotype. The chain couples TRBV20-1 to TRBJ2-3; D is unresolved. Per the germline V gene, CDR1 is DFQATT and CDR2 is SNEGSKA (reference sequence). The V and J ends lost 1 base and 3 bases respectively, with 14 bases between them. CDR3 length: 15 amino acids. As DNA, the CDR3 is TGCAGTGCTAGAGCGAGTATTGCCCGAACAGATACGCAGTATTTT. Protein product: CSARASIARTDTQYF.

There are many counts of this clonotype. The CDR3 DNA reads as TGCGCCAGCAGCACTCAGGACTTGAACACTGAAGCTTTCTTT. This gives the protein CASSTQDLNTEAFF. The chain carries TRBV5-1 and TRBJ1-1; D is ambiguous. This CDR3 has 14 residues. CDR1 is SGHRS, CDR2 YFSETQ, per germline. The V end lost 4 bases, the J end lost 0 bases, and 10 bases lay between the germline ends.

The rearrangement uses TRBV6-1 and TRBJ2-5; a possible D gene is TRBD2 (6 bases). In germline, CDR1 is MNHNS, CDR2 SASEGT. This CDR3 has 15 residues. Trimming pared 8 bases from V and 4 bases from J, leaving 20 bases between. CDR3 sequence (DNA): TGTGCCAGCTCGTGGAGGGCCCTGGGAAGAGAGACCCAGTACTTC. Its translation is CASSWRALGRETQYF.

This clonotype occurred a few times. This chain links TRBV27 with TRBJ2-3; D is possibly TRBD2 (6 bases). V lost 3 bases, J lost 3 bases, and 13 bases lay in between. This CDR3 comprises 15 residues. Germline lookup yields CDR1 MNHEY and CDR2 SMNVEV (reference sequence). The CDR3, as DNA: TGTGCCAGCAGTTTTTGGAGGGGCTCGACAGATACGCAGTATTTT. Translation: CASSFWRGSTDTQYF.

This clonotype is a singleton in its sample. CDR3 sequence reads: CASSLELNLKQFF. The CDR3 bases are TGTGCCAGCAGCTTAGAACTTAATCTCAAGCAGTTCTTC. The gene calls are TRBV7-9 and TRBJ2-1; D remains ambiguous. The CDR3 runs to 13 residues. The V and J ends lost 1 base and 11 bases respectively, with 12 bases between them. CDR1 is SEHNR, CDR2 FQNEAQ, per germline (reference sequence).

The V gene is TRBV11-3, the J gene TRBJ2-1; D unresolved. Trimming removed 1 base from V and 9 bases from J, with 7 bases in between. The CDR3 spans 12 residues. In germline, CDR1 is SGHNT, CDR2 YENEEA. CDR3 protein: CASSLVSSEQFF. Written as DNA, the CDR3 is TGTGCCAGCAGCTTAGTAAGCAGTGAGCAGTTCTTC.

This clonotype occurred a few times. The J gene is TRBJ2-1, the V gene TRBV30, with a tentative D call TRBD1 (7 bases). There are 13 residues in the CDR3. The V gene's germline CDR1 is GTSNPN and CDR2 SVGIG (reference sequence). Trimming stripped 3 bases from V and 9 bases from J, with 15 bases between. The CDR3 nucleotides read TGTGCCTGGAGGGAGGGGGCTAGCAGTGAGCAGTTCTTC. It codes for CAWREGASSEQFF.

The gene calls are TRBV7-2 and TRBJ2-1, with 8 bases fitting TRBD2. V lost 5 bases and J lost 4; bases outside the gene matches: 7. The CDR3 length is 15 residues. CDR1 SGHTA and CDR2 FQGNSA come from the germline V gene. The CDR3 spells CASSPPGTSYNEQFF. CDR3 coding DNA: TGTGCCAGCAGCCCCCCGGGGACTAGTTACAATGAGCAGTTCTTC. Full variable domain (missing parts from reference TRBV7-2 and TRBJ2-1): GAGVSQSPSNKVTEKGKDVELRCDPISGHTALYWYRQSLGQGLEFLIYFQGNSAPDKSGLPSDRFSAERTGGSVSTLTIQRTQQEDSAVYLCASSPPGTSYNEQFFGPGTRLTVL.

The V gene is TRBV6-5, the J gene TRBJ1-6; perhaps TRBD1 as D (5 bases). Germline V gives CDR1 MNHEY, CDR2 SVGAGI. V lost 2 bases and J 5 bases, leaving 7 bases between the germline ends. The CDR3 spans 14 residues. The DNA for the CDR3 is TGTGCCAGCAGTTACATACAGGATAATTCACCCCTCCACTTT. It specifies CASSYIQDNSPLHF.

The chain links TRBV6-2 or TRBV6-3 to TRBJ1-5, with D unclear. Germline-derived CDR1 and CDR2 are MNHEY and SVGEGT. The CDR3 consists of 14 residues. Trimming removed 2 bases from V and 4 bases from J, with 9 bases in between. The CDR3 DNA sequence: TGTGCCAGCAGTTACCCGGCATGGAATCAGCCCCAGCATTTT. This codes for CASSYPAWNQPQHF.

This clonotype was detected only a few times. The rearrangement links TRBV5-1 to TRBJ1-5, with 7 bases matching TRBD1. The CDR3 extends over 16 amino acids. Germline lookup yields CDR1 SGHRS and CDR2 YFSETQ. The trim removed 0 bases at V and 6 bases at J, leaving 9 bases unmatched. The CDR3 here is CASSLGYRGLGQPQHF. DNA for the CDR3: TGCGCCAGCAGCTTGGGTTATAGGGGGCTGGGTCAGCCCCAGCATTTT.

This clonotype was observed a few times. The chain is built from TRBV4-1 and TRBJ2-7, with D possibly called TRBD1 or TRBD2 (5 bases each). Germline V gene sequence: CDR1 MGHRA, CDR2 YSYEKL. The CDR3 runs 15 residues. V lost 3 bases and J lost 4, with 16 bases in between. CDR3 in DNA: TGCGCCAGCAGCCAGCCACGGGACGCCATTTACGAGCAGTACTTC. It yields the protein CASSQPRDAIYEQYF.

This chain joins TRBV20-1 and TRBJ1-5; D is possibly TRBD1 (5 bases). CDR3 length: 15 amino acids. Trimming took 0 bases from V and 4 from J, leaving 13 bases between them. Germline V lookup: CDR1 DFQATT, CDR2 SNEGSKA (reference sequence). The CDR3 DNA reads TGCAGTGCTAGAGAAGGCCAGGGATCAAATCAGCCCCAGCATTTT. Protein: CSAREGQGSNQPQHF.

The chain carries TRBV10-3 and TRBJ1-6; 7 bases are a match to TRBD1. Germline V gene sequence: CDR1 ENHRY, CDR2 SYGVKD. This CDR3 spans 16 amino acids. V dropped 4 bases and J dropped 9; count of bases not matched to a gene: 12. The CDR3 spells CAISAQQGSWGSPLHF. CDR3 DNA: TGTGCCATCAGTGCGCAACAGGGGAGCTGGGGTTCACCCCTCCACTTT.

This clonotype has only a few counts. The CDR3 nucleotides read TGTGCCAGCACCCCGCTCGGACTGTCGAACACCGGGGAGCTGTTTTTT. Its protein is CASTPLGLSNTGELFF. The J gene is TRBJ2-2, the V gene TRBV27; tentatively, D is TRBD2 (5 bases). Trimming removed 7 bases from V and 0 bases from J, with 15 bases in between. The CDR3 totals 16 residues. Germline V gene lookup returns CDR1 MNHEY and CDR2 SMNVEV (reference sequence).

This clonotype occurred many times. The V call is TRBV5-1, the J call TRBJ1-1, with D perhaps matching TRBD1 (6 bases). CDR1 and CDR2 (germline): SGHRS, YFSETQ. This CDR3 is built from 15 residues. Trimming cost V 3 bases and J 0 bases, with 12 bases left between them. The DNA of the CDR3 is TGCGCCAGCAGCTCCGGAGGGGGAATGAACACTGAAGCTTTCTTT. This gives the protein CASSSGGGMNTEAFF. Complete variable domain (other parts from reference TRBV5-1 and TRBJ1-1): KAGVTQTPRYLIKTRGQQVTLSCSPISGHRSVSWYQQTPGQGLQFLFEYFSETQRNKGNFPGRFSGRQFSNSRSEMNVSTLELGDSALYLCASSSGGGMNTEAFFGQGTRLTVV.

This clonotype was seen only a few times. The genes are TRBV11-2 and TRBJ1-1; 7 bases map to TRBD1. The CDR3 covers 15 residues. Germline CDR1 SGHAT, CDR2 FQNNGV. The ends lost 5 bases at V and 1 base at J; junction bases unmatched: 7. DNA of the CDR3: TGTGCCAGCAGCCCTCAGGAGGGGGCGAACACTGAAGCTTTCTTT. Protein: CASSPQEGANTEAFF.

This clonotype was observed a handful of times. The chain is built from TRBV6-1 and TRBJ2-3, with D hard to call. Between the trimmed V and J ends, which lost 6 bases and 6 bases, there was a span of 19 bases. This CDR3 region has 15 residues. CDR1 is MNHNS, CDR2 SASEGT, per germline. CDR3 bases: TGTGCCAGCAGCTCAGGAACTCCCATCACGGATACGCAGTATTTT. Protein product: CASSSGTPITDTQYF.

This clonotype appeared a few times. V usage is TRBV5-4 and J usage is TRBJ2-1; 8 bases are a match to TRBD2. The CDR3 covers 15 residues. Trimming cost V 4 bases and J 3 bases; bases outside gene matches: 6. Germline values: CDR1 SGHNT, CDR2 YYREEE (reference sequence). The DNA for the CDR3 is TGTGCCAGCAGCCCTGATAGCGGGAACTACAATGAGCAGTTCTTC. Translated, it gives CASSPDSGNYNEQFF.

The V gene is TRBV20-1, the J gene TRBJ2-7, with D unclear. CDR1 is DFQATT and CDR2 is SNEGSKA in the germline V gene (reference sequence). V lost 3 bases to trimming and J lost 6 bases, with 9 bases between them. The CDR3 spans 11 residues. Here the CDR3 reads CSARSGAEQYF. In DNA form, the CDR3 reads TGCAGTGCTAGGTCCGGTGCCGAGCAGTACTTC.

This clonotype came up once. The chain combines TRBV21-1 with TRBJ2-5; the table assigns TRBD1, which was not confirmed against the DNA. TRBV21-1 is noted as a pseudogene. This CDR3 has 17 residues. CDR3 region: CASSKARDRANQETQYF. CDR3 coding DNA: TGTGCCAGCAGCAAAGCGCGGGACAGGGCGAACCAAGAGACCCAGTACTTC.

This clonotype has just a few counts. V is TRBV7-2 and J is TRBJ2-1; 7 bases map to TRBD1. Germline lookup yields CDR1 SGHTA and CDR2 FQGNSA. J was trimmed by 3 bases and V by 5 bases; bases with no gene match: 4. The CDR3 runs 14 residues. CDR3 sequence reads: CASSRRQGYNEQFF. The CDR3 DNA reads TGTGCCAGCAGCAGGCGACAGGGCTACAATGAGCAGTTCTTC.

The table lists this clonotype with a few counts. The chain carries TRBV5-5 and TRBJ1-5; 10 nucleotides align to TRBD1. The V gene's germline CDR1 is SGHKS and CDR2 YYEKEE (reference sequence). The V and J ends lost 0 bases and 9 bases, in that order; junction bases with no gene match: 9. The CDR3 is made up of 16 amino acids. CDR3 loop: CASSLASGTGVLPQHF. CDR3 coding DNA: TGTGCCAGCAGCTTGGCCTCCGGGACAGGGGTTCTGCCCCAGCATTTT.

This sequence joins TRBV2 and TRBJ2-2; TRBD1 matches 8 bases. Trimming removed 1 base from V and 6 bases from J; junction bases left unmatched: 13. CDR1 SNHLY and CDR2 FYNNEI come from the germline V gene. This CDR3 is built from 18 residues. CDR3 protein: CASSEVLDRVYSPGELFF. CDR3 DNA sequence: TGTGCCAGCAGTGAAGTCCTGGACAGGGTCTACTCTCCCGGGGAGCTGTTTTTT. Together with reference TRBV2 and TRBJ2-2, the CDR3 gives the full variable domain: EPEVTQTPSHQVTQMGQEVILRCVPISNHLYFYWYRQILGQKVEFLVSFYNNEISEKSEIFDDQFSVERPDGSNFTLKIRSTKLEDSAMYFCASSEVLDRVYSPGELFFGEGSRLTVL.

This rearrangement joins TRBV20-1 to TRBJ2-7; the D gene is possibly TRBD2 (6 bases). The length of the CDR3 is 16 residues. Trimming cost V 3 bases and J 4 bases, with 22 bases left between them. CDR1 DFQATT and CDR2 SNEGSKA come from the germline V gene (reference sequence). CDR3 loop: CSASPLVGSIFYEQYF. CDR3 coding DNA: TGCAGTGCTAGCCCCCTAGTCGGGAGTATCTTTTACGAGCAGTACTTC.